This TCR beta chain is drawn from a study of shared clonotypes between healthy human individuals. Only Caucasian adults living in Nashville, Tennessee made up the donor group. Into CD45RA+ naive and CD45RA-negative memory subsets, the CD4+ cells were split. Genomic DNA from each subset was divided evenly over several immunoSEQ plates. Produced via immunoSEQ multiplex PCR; TCRdb's table is partial and in-frame only. The sample consists of a few million clones, under 97% of them appearing once. The CDR3 covers 15 residues. V gave up 1 base and J gave up 3 bases, with 12 bases separating them. Germline loops: CDR1 SGHDN, CDR2 FVKESK.

The sample was naive CD4+ T cells sorted from blood. Indicated subset: CD45RA+ positively selected. The J gene is TRBJ1-2, the V gene TRBV14; D ambiguous. The TCR sequence derives from a man aged 18 to 29 in good health. CDR3 sequence (DNA): TGTGCCAGCAGCCAAGGTCTGTCCGGCTACTATGGCTACACCTTC. This translates into CASSQGLSGYYGYTF.